This T cell receptor (beta chain) was recorded in a study of TIL therapy for anti-PD-1-resistant metastatic lung cancer. The time point here: pre-treatment sample, taken before nivolumab and TIL therapy. Sequencing used immunoSEQ v3. TCRdb's copy holds only in-frame clones and misses some; the assay was immunoSEQ multiplex PCR. Of approximately 60,000 clones in the sample, 73% were seen once. Source: blood, taken at baseline. Source of these receptors: a person between 30 and 79 years old with non-small cell lung cancer.

This chain joins TRBV18 and TRBJ2-1, with TRBD1 matching over 9 bases. Germline-derived CDR1 and CDR2 are KGHSH and LQKENI. V trimming: 2 bases; J trimming: 9 bases; junction bases outside the gene matches: 5. CDR3 length: 14 amino acids. CDR3 sequence reads: CASSPTGGQGEQFF. CDR3 sequence (DNA): TGTGCCAGCTCACCAACAGGGGGCCAGGGTGAGCAGTTCTTC.